The T cell receptor (beta chain) under discussion was sequenced for a study of PD-L1 blockade in urothelial cancer. The wider study: At 3 weeks after treatment start (second dose) and again at 6 weeks, blood was analyzed. Blood samples had a median of 141,255 T cells, approximately 83,000 unique TCRs, and clonality approximately 0.085. Findings of the study overall: More expansion of tumor-associated blood clones, seen at 3 weeks, marked durable-benefit patients.

Into every PCR, synthetic TCR analog templates were spiked. Method: immunoSEQ multiplex PCR; TCRdb's copy keeps in-frame clones and lacks some. The sample consists of about 71,000 clones, 85% to 90% of them appearing once. Germline CDR1 SGDLS, CDR2 YYNGEE. The length of the CDR3 is 15 residues. With 0 bases removed from V and 0 bases from J, the gap between germline ends came to 9 bases. This clone was detected only once. Its antigen is currently unknown. Material: PBMCs, obtained around atezolizumab (anti-PD-L1) treatment. The TCR sequence derives from a man between 60 and 70 years old with urothelial cancer. The chain links TRBV9 to TRBJ2-5; D is unclear. In nucleotides, the CDR3 is TGTGCCAGCAGCGTAGGAGGTCAGTACCAAGAGACCCAGTACTTC. Its protein is CASSVGGQYQETQYF.